The 27 T cell receptor beta chains in this list originate from one sample, sequenced in a study of persistence of HIV-infected CD4 T cells. Anti-CD3/anti-CD28 beads served as a nonspecific positive control stimulus. CD4+ T cells upregulating both CD40 ligand and CD69 were sorted as responding cells. These receptors have no identified antigens. The immunoSEQ assay was version 4, run in survey mode. Assay used: immunoSEQ multiplex PCR; TCRdb lists only in-frame clones, some missing. This table has roughly 43,000 clones, roughly 90% appearing once. The starting material was CD4+ T cells sorted from PBMCs after roughly 18-hour stimulation, obtained from a patient who received antiretroviral therapy. The receptors come from an adult man with HIV who was CMV-seropositive.

V gene TRBV3-1 (or the pseudogene TRBV3-2) combines with J gene TRBJ2-3, with 8 nucleotides matching TRBD1. Germline V lookup: CDR1 LGHDT, CDR2 YNNKEL (reference sequence). V dropped 4 bases and J dropped 4; count of bases not matched to a gene: 7. The CDR3 spans 15 residues. CDR3 in amino acids: CASSLGQGRADTQYF. In DNA, the CDR3 is TGTGCCAGCAGCCTAGGACAGGGAAGGGCAGATACGCAGTATTTT.

J is TRBJ2-7 and V is TRBV18; 9 bases map to TRBD1. CDR3 size: 15 residues. V trimming: 3 bases; J trimming: 2 bases; junction bases outside the gene matches: 5. Germline V gene data show CDR1 as KGHSH and CDR2 as LQKENI. The CDR3 region has the DNA TGTGCCAGCTCACCCGGGACAGGGTCAACCTACGAGCAGTACTTC. Residues: CASSPGTGSTYEQYF.

This sequence joins TRBV11-1 and TRBJ2-7; D unresolved. Germline CDR1 and CDR2: SGHAT and FQDESV (reference sequence). This CDR3 spans 12 amino acids. V was cut by 4 bases and J by 5 bases, with 9 bases left in between. CDR3 loop: CASSSQRHEQYF. The CDR3, as DNA: TGTGCCAGCAGCTCACAGCGTCACGAGCAGTACTTC. Full variable domain (missing parts from reference TRBV11-1 and TRBJ2-7): EAEVAQSPRYKITEKSQAVAFWCDPISGHATLYWYRQILGQGPELLVQFQDESVVDDSQLPKDRFSAERLKGVDSTLKIQPAELGDSAMYLCASSSQRHEQYFGPGTRLTVT.

J is TRBJ1-6 and V is TRBV18, with D perhaps matching TRBD1 (6 bases). Germline CDR1 is KGHSH and CDR2 is LQKENI. This CDR3 is 16 amino acids long. V was pared by 6 bases and J by 5 bases, with 17 bases between. CDR3 nucleotides: TGTGCCAGCTCGTACTACAGGGATTCGGATAATTCACCCCTCCACTTT. Residues: CASSYYRDSDNSPLHF.

The chain carries TRBV3-1 (or the pseudogene TRBV3-2) and TRBJ2-7; TRBD1 might be the D (5 bases). V lost 1 base and J lost 4, with 11 bases in between. Germline CDR1 and CDR2: LGHDT and YNNKEL (reference sequence). CDR3 length equals 14 residues. The CDR3 DNA follows: TGTGCCAGCAGCCAAGTAGCAGGGCCTTACGAGCAGTACTTC. This encodes CASSQVAGPYEQYF.

V usage is TRBV19 and J usage is TRBJ1-2; a possible D gene is TRBD1 (6 bases). CDR3 length: 16 amino acids. V shed 2 bases and J shed 4 bases, with 17 bases lying between them. Per the germline V gene, CDR1 is LNHDA and CDR2 is SQIVND (reference sequence). CDR3 sequence reads: CASSILAGARSYGYTF. The CDR3 bases are TGTGCCAGTAGTATATTGGCAGGGGCGCGGAGCTATGGCTACACCTTC.

The rearrangement uses TRBV5-3 and TRBJ2-1; D is uncertain. TRBV5-3 is treated as an ORF (open reading frame) with a function not yet certain. Trimming left V 1 base short and J 0 bases short, with 14 bases between. The CDR3 is 17 amino acids. DNA for the CDR3: TGTGCCAGAAGCTTGTTTCTGCGGCTTCTCTCCTACAATGAGCAGTTCTTC. Translation gives CARSLFLRLLSYNEQFF.

This chain connects TRBV5-4 to TRBJ1-3; 8 bases are a match to TRBD1. This CDR3 has 15 amino acids. CDR1 and CDR2 from the germline V gene are SGHNT and YYREEE (reference sequence). V lost 1 base to trimming and J lost 3 bases; unmatched junction nucleotides: 3. CDR3 nucleotides: TGTGCCAGCAGCTTGACAGGGGGAAGTGGAAACACCATATATTTT. It encodes CASSLTGGSGNTIYF.

This clone was seen more than once but under ten times. This chain connects TRBV4-1 to TRBJ1-4; tentative D call: TRBD1 (6 bases). CDR3 length: 16 amino acids. The V and J ends lost 0 bases and 8 bases respectively, with 16 bases between them. Germline CDR1 is MGHRA and CDR2 is YSYEKL. The CDR3 region is CASSQEAWGAREKLFF. The CDR3 nucleotides are TGCGCCAGCAGCCAAGAAGCTTGGGGGGCGAGGGAAAAACTGTTTTTT.

This clone was recorded once. The CDR3 sequence: CASGLKVNRQGVYGYTF. The CDR3 DNA follows: TGTGCTAGTGGTTTGAAGGTCAACAGACAGGGGGTCTATGGCTACACCTTC. The V and J genes are TRBV12-5 and TRBJ1-2, with 9 positions matching TRBD1. The CDR3 is 17 residues long. Trimming took 2 bases from V and 4 from J; bases not matched to a gene: 11. Germline V CDR1 and CDR2: LGHNT, FRNRAP.

Comments on this clone: Other DNA variants within this sample encode the same CDR3. This sequence joins TRBV29-1 and TRBJ1-1, with D tentatively TRBD1 (6 bases). The CDR3 has 12 amino acids. Germline V CDR1 and CDR2: SQVTM, ANQGSEA. The V gene lost 6 bases and the J gene lost 0 bases, with 8 bases spanning the gap. CDR3 sequence: CSVRQVNTEAFF. The CDR3 bases are TGCAGCGTCCGACAGGTGAACACTGAAGCTTTCTTT.

The chain uses TRBV28 and TRBJ1-1; no firm D call. This CDR3 is built from 13 residues. The V end was cut by 4 bases, the J end by 4 bases, with 10 bases between. Germline-derived CDR1 and CDR2 are MDHEN and SYDVKM. This chain's CDR3 is CASSWGWSTEAFF. The DNA for the CDR3 is TGTGCCAGCAGTTGGGGTTGGAGCACTGAAGCTTTCTTT.

The V and J genes are TRBV7-8 and TRBJ2-1, with D perhaps matching TRBD1 (6 bases). The germline V gene has CDR1 SGHVS and CDR2 FQNEAQ. The CDR3 spans 17 residues. Trimming shortened V by 0 bases and J by 4 bases, and 16 bases separated the two germline ends. CDR3 protein: CASSLAGRWGQYNEQFF. CDR3 nucleotides: TGTGCCAGCAGCTTAGCTGGTCGGTGGGGACAATACAATGAGCAGTTCTTC.

This clone turned up a few times. This chain links TRBV10-1 with TRBJ1-1; perhaps TRBD1 as D (5 bases). The V and J ends lost 6 bases and 5 bases respectively, with 7 bases between them. CDR1 is WNHNN, CDR2 SYGVQD, per germline (reference sequence). The CDR3 runs to 11 residues. The CDR3 DNA is TGCGCCAGCAGCGGGGGAACTGAAGCTTTCTTT. It yields the protein CASSGGTEAFF.

J is TRBJ2-5 and V is TRBV5-4, with 14 nucleotides matching TRBD2. The CDR3 spans 17 residues. CDR1 and CDR2 (germline): SGHNT, YYREEE (reference sequence). V gave up 3 bases and J gave up 5 bases; unmatched junction bases: 9. CDR3 residues: CASSSLTSGGAKETQYF. CDR3 coding DNA: TGTGCCAGCAGCTCCTTGACTAGCGGGGGGGCCAAGGAGACCCAGTACTTC.

There are a few counts of this clone. The chain links TRBV13 to TRBJ2-1; TRBD2 might be the D (6 bases). CDR3 length: 13 residues. V lost 3 bases, J lost 3 bases, and 6 bases lay in between. The V gene's germline CDR1 is PRHDT and CDR2 FYEKMQ (reference sequence). The DNA for the CDR3 is TGTGCCAGCAGCTTGGACTACTACAATGAGCAGTTCTTC. Translating gives CASSLDYYNEQFF.

J is TRBJ2-1 and V is TRBV4-1; 8 positions match TRBD2. J was trimmed by 0 bases and V by 2 bases; bases with no gene match: 3. This CDR3 spans 16 amino acids. CDR1 is MGHRA, CDR2 YSYEKL, per germline. CDR3 in amino acids: CASSQPGGSSYNEQFF. In DNA form, the CDR3 reads TGCGCCAGCAGCCAACCGGGGGGGAGCTCCTACAATGAGCAGTTCTTC.

This rearrangement joins TRBV30 to TRBJ1-2; D uncertain. The V gene lost 0 bases and the J gene lost 5 bases, with 10 bases spanning the gap. Germline lookup yields CDR1 GTSNPN and CDR2 SVGIG (reference sequence). This CDR3 has 13 residues. The CDR3 DNA reads TGTGCCTGGAGTGTCCCGGGAAGATATGGCTACACCTTC. As protein: CAWSVPGRYGYTF.

This rearrangement joins TRBV5-1 to TRBJ1-1; tentative D call: TRBD1 (6 bases). Germline CDR1 and CDR2: SGHRS and YFSETQ. The CDR3 is made up of 13 amino acids. The ends were cut back, 4 bases at V and 1 base at J, with 8 bases in the middle. The DNA for the CDR3 is TGCGCCAGCAGCGGACAGTGGAACACTGAAGCTTTCTTT. It encodes CASSGQWNTEAFF. Based on the CDR3 plus reference TRBV5-1 and TRBJ1-1, the full variable domain is KAGVTQTPRYLIKTRGQQVTLSCSPISGHRSVSWYQQTPGQGLQFLFEYFSETQRNKGNFPGRFSGRQFSNSRSEMNVSTLELGDSALYLCASSGQWNTEAFFGQGTRLTVV.

The rearrangement uses TRBV6-5 and TRBJ1-2; D gene unclear. Trimming cost V 0 bases and J 8 bases, with 10 bases left between them. Germline V CDR1 and CDR2: MNHEY, SVGAGI. This CDR3 spans 13 amino acids. The chain's CDR3 is CASSYSATGGYTF. In nucleotides, the CDR3 is TGTGCCAGCAGTTACTCGGCTACGGGAGGCTACACCTTC.

This CDR3 is CSASRAPQGYEQYF. CDR3 in DNA: TGCAGTGCTAGTAGGGCCCCCCAGGGCTACGAGCAGTACTTC. The rearrangement joins TRBV20-1 to TRBJ2-7; maybe TRBD1 (5 bases). There are 14 residues in the CDR3. V lost 3 bases, J lost 3 bases, and 15 bases lay in between. Germline V gene data show CDR1 as DFQATT and CDR2 as SNEGSKA (reference sequence).

This chain links TRBV19 with TRBJ2-1, with D possibly being TRBD2 (5 bases). Trimming took off 6 bases at V and 10 bases at J, with 16 bases between the two ends. This CDR3 region has 13 residues. The V gene's germline CDR1 is LNHDA and CDR2 SQIVND (reference sequence). CDR3 protein: CASSRTPLWEQFF. Here the CDR3 DNA reads TGTGCCAGTAGCAGGACTCCACTCTGGGAGCAGTTCTTC.

The rearrangement uses TRBV20-1 and TRBJ2-7; D ambiguous. Germline CDR1 DFQATT, CDR2 SNEGSKA (reference sequence). The CDR3 contains 11 residues. V lost 1 base to trimming and J lost 2 bases, with 3 bases between them. The CDR3 nucleotides read TGCAGTGCTAGAGGTGCCTACGAGCAGTACTTC. Translating it yields CSARGAYEQYF.

The chain carries TRBV28 and TRBJ1-5; D is perhaps TRBD1 (6 bases). This CDR3 has 17 amino acids. V lost 4 bases and J 7 bases, leaving 23 bases between the germline ends. Germline lookup yields CDR1 MDHEN and CDR2 SYDVKM. The CDR3 DNA sequence: TGTGCCAGCAGTTACCCCGGGGGGGCTGGGACCGGCCAGCCCCAGCATTTT. Encoded protein: CASSYPGGAGTGQPQHF.

CDR3 sequence reads: CASSLGQGANTDTQYF. In nucleotides, the CDR3 is TGTGCCAGCAGCTTAGGACAGGGGGCCAACACAGATACGCAGTATTTT. The V gene is TRBV7-9, the J gene TRBJ2-3; 10 positions match TRBD1. V shed 1 base and J 2 bases; nucleotides not matched to a gene: 3. CDR1 and CDR2 from the germline V gene are SEHNR and FQNEAQ (reference sequence). CDR3 length equals 16 residues.

A few counts support this clone. The V gene is TRBV10-1, the J gene TRBJ1-1; 7 nucleotides match TRBD1. Trimming removed 10 bases from V and 5 bases from J; junction bases left unmatched: 10. The CDR3 runs to 13 residues. CDR1 is WNHNN, CDR2 SYGVQD, per germline (reference sequence). The CDR3 DNA follows: TGCGCCACCTCCGGGACAGTTGGGACTGAAGCTTTCTTT. It specifies CATSGTVGTEAFF.

The chain uses TRBV28 and TRBJ1-5; D is possibly TRBD1 (6 bases). Germline V gene data show CDR1 as MDHEN and CDR2 as SYDVKM. Trimming pared 8 bases from V and 0 bases from J, leaving 14 bases between. The CDR3 has 15 residues. CDR3 sequence: CASRWGALSNQPQHF. The CDR3, as DNA: TGTGCCAGCCGGTGGGGGGCCCTTAGCAATCAGCCCCAGCATTTT.